Presented here are 8 T cell receptor beta chains from one specimen sequenced in a study of T cells after yellow fever vaccination. Using its own MiXCR run on the 5' RACE reads, TCRdb lists one record per CDR3 protein. The sample shows some 350,000 distinct CDR3 sequences, approximately 4% of them seen only once. Sequencing was performed on PBMCs, taken 5 days after the yellow fever booster vaccination. The origin of the receptors is a man between 18 and 29 years old who received the YFV17D yellow fever vaccine.

This clonotype was seen more than once but under ten times. The rearrangement joins TRBV7-7 to TRBJ2-2; 8 nucleotides match TRBD2. CDR3 length: 15 amino acids. Trimming removed 6 bases from V and 0 bases from J; junction bases left unmatched: 3. CDR1 and CDR2 from the germline V gene are SSHAT and FNYEAQ (reference sequence). CDR3 in DNA: TGTGCCAGCAGACCGGGAGGGTCGAACACCGGGGAGCTGTTTTTT. It specifies CASRPGGSNTGELFF.

This clonotype was recorded a few times. The rearrangement links TRBV28 to TRBJ2-5, with TRBD2 matching 12 bases. Looked up from germline, CDR1 is MDHEN and CDR2 is SYDVKM. The CDR3 has 14 residues. After removal of 5 bases from V and 5 bases from J, the junction contained 3 bases not matched to a gene. The CDR3, as DNA: TGTGCCAGCAGTGAACTAGCGGGGGGCGAGACCCAGTACTTC. This codes for CASSELAGGETQYF.

In this sample, this clonotype turned up many times. The V call is TRBV18, the J call TRBJ2-7; a weak D match, TRBD1 (7 bases). This CDR3 has 17 amino acids. Germline V lookup: CDR1 KGHSH, CDR2 LQKENI. V lost 5 bases and J 3 bases, leaving 23 bases between the germline ends. CDR3 sequence: CASSTRGARQGVYEQYF. DNA of the CDR3: TGTGCCAGCTCAACAAGGGGGGCCCGACAGGGCGTCTACGAGCAGTACTTC.

The table lists this clonotype with many counts. CDR3 in amino acids: CASNKPGQGIWGYTF. The CDR3 DNA reads TGTGCCAGCAACAAACCGGGACAGGGGATTTGGGGCTACACCTTC. The rearrangement uses TRBV28 and TRBJ1-2; 10 positions match TRBD1. Germline CDR1 MDHEN, CDR2 SYDVKM. After removal of 7 bases from V and 8 bases from J, the junction contained 13 bases not matched to a gene. This CDR3 region has 15 residues.

In nucleotides, the CDR3 is TGCAGTGCTAGAGTCGGGACACCTGACACCGGGGAGCTGTTTTTT. Amino acid sequence: CSARVGTPDTGELFF. J is TRBJ2-2 and V is TRBV20-1; weak D call: TRBD1 (6 bases). This CDR3 is 15 amino acids long. Germline V gene lookup returns CDR1 DFQATT and CDR2 SNEGSKA (reference sequence). V lost 1 base and J 3 bases, leaving 12 bases between the germline ends.

The CDR3 protein is CASSLEGGTSGGPSTDTQYF. The CDR3 DNA is TGCGCCAGCAGCCTAGAGGGAGGGACTAGCGGGGGGCCTAGCACAGATACGCAGTATTTT. The chain employs TRBV4-1 and TRBJ2-3; 15 bases fit TRBD2. This CDR3 is 20 amino acids long. CDR1 is MGHRA and CDR2 is YSYEKL in the germline V gene. J gave up 0 bases and V 4 bases, and 11 bases lay outside the gene matches.

This clonotype was detected only a few times. V gene TRBV6-5 combines with J gene TRBJ2-5; 7 positions match TRBD2. This CDR3 spans 14 amino acids. V lost 3 bases to trimming and J lost 2 bases; unmatched junction nucleotides: 3. Per the germline V gene, CDR1 is MNHEY and CDR2 is SVGAGI. CDR3 loop: CASSYMRGQETQYF. In DNA form, the CDR3 reads TGTGCCAGCAGTTATATGCGGGGGCAAGAGACCCAGTACTTC.

The V gene is TRBV6-5, the J gene TRBJ2-7, with 7 bases matching TRBD1. Germline V gene sequence: CDR1 MNHEY, CDR2 SVGAGI. The CDR3 runs 15 residues. J gave up 1 base and V 4 bases, and 7 bases lay outside the gene matches. The CDR3: CASSSRPTGSYEQYV. CDR3 bases: TGTGCCAGCAGTTCCCGACCGACAGGGTCCTACGAGCAGTACGTC.